This T cell receptor beta chain emerged from a study of shared clonotypes between healthy human individuals. Generated by immunoSEQ multiplex PCR, the TCRdb table keeps only in-frame clones and is missing some. The repertoire includes 900,000 to 1,200,000 clones, approximately 80% of them detected once, and roughly 0.61% sits in the top ten. Donors were healthy HIV-negative adults without recently reported acute infections or vaccinations. CDR1 is KGHSH, CDR2 LQKENI, per germline. The CDR3 consists of 13 residues. The V end lost 6 bases, the J end lost 3 bases, and 11 bases lay between the germline ends. The study, taken as a whole, reports: Across subsets, estimated richness was generally greater for naive than for memory populations. Between a few donors, naive CD4 clonotypes were shared at a level of approximately 5%.

Concerning this clone: Antigen unknown. The sample carries other DNA sequences with the same CDR3.

The specimen was memory CD4+ T cells from PBMCs. The subset was: CD45RA-negative fraction. The chain uses TRBV18 and TRBJ1-1, with D perhaps TRBD1 (5 bases). The receptor comes from a young man in good health. Some clones in this sample may be carry-over from other donors' samples. CDR3 loop: CASSLGVDTEAFF. The CDR3 nucleotides are TGTGCCAGCTCCCTGGGGGTGGACACTGAAGCTTTCTTT.